The clone carrying this T cell receptor beta chain occurred once. Its antigen is unidentified. Measured with immunoSEQ multiplex PCR; TCRdb has only the in-frame clones, and not every one. The sample includes about 180,000 clones, roughly nine tenths of them seen just once. These data belong to a study of T cell responses to AZD1222 COVID-19 vaccine. Study summary: The analysis combined second doses at about 4 or about 12 weeks. Study conclusions and caveats: Females outnumbered males among donors, who were mostly white British; clonal diversity was possibly underestimated. It was only after the peak T cell response that any repertoires were sampled. Breadth and depth of Spike-specific TCRs rose after two AZD1222 doses.

Germline V gene lookup returns CDR1 GTSNPN and CDR2 SVGIG (reference sequence). The CDR3 contains 13 residues. Trimming left V 1 base short and J 7 bases short, with 13 bases between. The sequence came from an adult in good health. Sequenced here: peripheral blood, sampled on day 0 of AZD1222 vaccination. J is TRBJ1-1 and V is TRBV30, with unresolved D. The CDR3 DNA is TGTGCCTGGAGTGGCGCGGCCCCCAGTGAAGCTTTCTTT. Amino acid sequence: CAWSGAAPSEAFF.